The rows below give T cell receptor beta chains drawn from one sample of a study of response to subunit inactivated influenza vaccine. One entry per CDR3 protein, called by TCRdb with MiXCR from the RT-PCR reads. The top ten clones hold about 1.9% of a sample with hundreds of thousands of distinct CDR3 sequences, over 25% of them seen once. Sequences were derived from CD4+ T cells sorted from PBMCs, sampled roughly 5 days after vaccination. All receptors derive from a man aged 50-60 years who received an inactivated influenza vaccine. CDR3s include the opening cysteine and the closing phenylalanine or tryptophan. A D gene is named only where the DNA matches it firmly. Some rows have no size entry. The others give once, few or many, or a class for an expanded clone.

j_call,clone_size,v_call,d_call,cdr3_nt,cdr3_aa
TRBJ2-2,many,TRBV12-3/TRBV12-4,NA,TGTGCCAGCAGGGAGGGGCAGCTGTTTTTT,CASREGQLFF
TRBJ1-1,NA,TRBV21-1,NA,TGTGCCAGCAGCAAAGGAGGACGGACGACTGAAGCTTTCTTT,CASSKGGRTTEAFF
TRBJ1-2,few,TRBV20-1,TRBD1,TGCAGTGCTAGAGCGGGACAGAACTATGGCTACACCTTC,CSARAGQNYGYTF
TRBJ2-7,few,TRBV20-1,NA,TGCAGTGCCATGGGGCCTCTGGGGTACGAGCAGTACTTC,CSAMGPLGYEQYF
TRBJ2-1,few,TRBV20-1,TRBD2,TGCAGTGCTAGGACGACTAGCCCAACTGGCACCTACAATGAGCAGTTCTTC,CSARTTSPTGTYNEQFF
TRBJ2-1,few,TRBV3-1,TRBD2,TGTGCCAGCAGCCAAGGCCTAGCGGGAGTAAACAATGAGCAGTTCTTC,CASSQGLAGVNNEQFF
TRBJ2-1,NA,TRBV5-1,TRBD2,TGCGCCAGCAGCCCTCGAGTAGCGGGGGGTACGCACAATGAGCAGTTCTTC,CASSPRVAGGTHNEQFF
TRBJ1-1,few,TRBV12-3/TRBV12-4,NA,TGTGCCAGCAGAAGAGGGGGGGGTTTGCGAGCTTTCTTT,CASRRGGGLRAFF
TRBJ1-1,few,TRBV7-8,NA,TGTGCCAGCAGCACGCGGGGTCAGACAGTTTTGAACACTGAAGCTTTCTTT,CASSTRGQTVLNTEAFF
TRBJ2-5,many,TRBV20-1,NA,TGCAGTGCTAGAGATGGAGGGCTAGTGCTAGAGACCCAGTACTTC,CSARDGGLVLETQYF
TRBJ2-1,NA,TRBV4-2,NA,TGTGCCAGCAGCCAAGATAAACGGGGCTACAATGAGCAGTTCTTC,CASSQDKRGYNEQFF
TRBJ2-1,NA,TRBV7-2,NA,TGTGCCAGCAGCCTGGCGGGGCAGTCCAACAATGAGCAGTTCTTC,CASSLAGQSNNEQFF
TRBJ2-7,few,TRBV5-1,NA,TGCGCCACCCGGGACACGTCCTGTTACGAGCAGTACTTC,CATRDTSCYEQYF
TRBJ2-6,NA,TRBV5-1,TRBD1,TGCGCCAGCAGCCCTAGAGGGGGCAGGCGCTCCTCTGGGGCCAACGTCCTGACTTTC,CASSPRGGRRSSGANVLTF
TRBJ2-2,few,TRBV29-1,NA,TGCAGCGTTCAAACAGGTCCGAACACCGGGGAGCTGTTTTTT,CSVQTGPNTGELFF
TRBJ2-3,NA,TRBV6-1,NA,TGTGCCAGCAGTGATCGGCAGGGGATAGATACGCAGTATTTT,CASSDRQGIDTQYF
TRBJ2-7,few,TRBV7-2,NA,TGTGCCAGCAGCTTATTTCAGGGCGGGTACGAGCAGTACTTC,CASSLFQGGYEQYF